A single sample gave rise to the 27 T cell receptor beta chains below, sequenced in a study of CD4 T cells in relation to SARS-CoV-2 and coronaviruses. Sequenced by immunoSEQ multiplex PCR; TCRdb stores in-frame clones only, minus some. The sample consists of tens of thousands of clones, about 92% of them appearing once. Unexposed donor CD4+ T cells date from about 2011-2018, before the COVID-19 pandemic. The sample taken for sequencing was naive CD4+ T cells from PBMCs. The subset here: naive CD4+ T cells isolated by negative enrichment. These receptors all come from a human donor in good health.

This chain joins TRBV27 and TRBJ1-5; D is unresolved. V was shortened by 6 bases and J by 0 bases, with 12 bases between the two germline ends. Germline V gene lookup returns CDR1 MNHEY and CDR2 SMNVEV (reference sequence). The CDR3 runs to 15 residues. As DNA, the CDR3 is TGTGCCAGCAGACCTCCGTCAGATAGCAATCAGCCCCAGCATTTT. Translating gives CASRPPSDSNQPQHF.

This clone has only one observation. The rearrangement uses TRBV7-8 and TRBJ1-1; the D is unclear. This CDR3 spans 13 amino acids. V was shortened by 1 base and J by 1 base, with 4 bases between the two germline ends. Germline CDR1 reads SGHVS; CDR2 reads FQNEAQ. CDR3 nucleotide sequence: TGTGCCAGCAGCTTAGTTAAGAACACTGAAGCTTTCTTT. Residues: CASSLVKNTEAFF.

The gene calls are TRBV18 and TRBJ2-7; 7 bases agree with TRBD1. This CDR3 spans 13 amino acids. The V gene's germline CDR1 is KGHSH and CDR2 LQKENI. After removal of 4 bases from V and 4 bases from J, the junction contained 4 bases not matched to a gene. CDR3 in DNA: TGTGCCAGCTCACTTCAGGGGGTGTACGAGCAGTACTTC. This gives the protein CASSLQGVYEQYF. The full variable domain, rest sourced from reference TRBV18 and TRBJ2-7, is NAGVMQNPRHLVRRRGQEARLRCSPMKGHSHVYWYRQLPEEGLKFMVYLQKENIIDESGMPKERFSAEFPKEGPSILRIQQVVRGDSAAYFCASSLQGVYEQYFGPGTRLTVT.

The chain couples TRBV5-4 to TRBJ1-2; 8 nucleotides align to TRBD1. This CDR3 has 17 residues. The ends lost 3 bases at V and 2 bases at J; junction bases unmatched: 12. From germline, CDR1 is SGHNT and CDR2 YYREEE (reference sequence). CDR3 DNA: TGTGCCAGCAGCTCCTCCCTCAGGAGACAGGGGAACTATGGCTACACCTTC. Protein: CASSSSLRRQGNYGYTF. Together with reference TRBV5-4 and TRBJ1-2, the CDR3 gives the full variable domain: ETGVTQSPTHLIKTRGQQVTLRCSSQSGHNTVSWYQQALGQGPQFIFQYYREEENGRGNFPPRFSGLQFPNYSSELNVNALELDDSALYLCASSSSLRRQGNYGYTFGSGTRLTVV.

The rearrangement uses TRBV28 and TRBJ1-2; tentative D call: TRBD1 (5 bases). Between the trimmed V and J ends, which lost 6 bases and 5 bases, there was a span of 19 bases. This CDR3 comprises 15 residues. Per the germline V gene, CDR1 is MDHEN and CDR2 is SYDVKM. Written as DNA, the CDR3 is TGTGCCAGCAGGGACACTGGACCGCCCATTTATGGCTACACCTTC. Translation: CASRDTGPPIYGYTF.

This clone was seen only once. The chain employs TRBV6-5 and TRBJ1-2, with D possibly matching TRBD1 (6 bases). Germline-derived CDR1 and CDR2 are MNHEY and SVGAGI. The CDR3 runs to 15 residues. V gave up 6 bases and J gave up 8 bases, with 22 bases separating them. The CDR3 loop reads CASRSGHNYQGGYTF. The CDR3 nucleotides read TGTGCCAGCAGGTCGGGACATAACTACCAGGGGGGCTACACCTTC.

The chain joins TRBV19 to TRBJ2-7; TRBD2 aligns across 10 bases. The V gene's germline CDR1 is LNHDA and CDR2 SQIVND (reference sequence). Germline trimming cut 3 bases from V and 4 bases from J; bases unmatched to any gene: 6. This CDR3 comprises 15 residues. DNA for the CDR3: TGTGCCAGTAGTATTCTAGCGGGAGTAAGGTACGAGCAGTACTTC. Amino acids: CASSILAGVRYEQYF.

A single count supports this clone. The chain is built from TRBV18 and TRBJ1-5, with TRBD1 as a possible D gene (5 bases). The CDR3 is 14 amino acids. V was pared by 5 bases and J by 2 bases, with 10 bases between. Germline V lookup: CDR1 KGHSH, CDR2 LQKENI. CDR3 loop: CASSLDRGNQPQHF. CDR3 DNA sequence: TGTGCCAGCTCATTAGACAGAGGCAATCAGCCCCAGCATTTT.

The rearrangement links TRBV30 to TRBJ1-2; D unresolved. Germline-derived CDR1 and CDR2 are GTSNPN and SVGIG (reference sequence). The ends were cut back, 3 bases at V and 0 bases at J, with 14 bases in the middle. The CDR3 contains 15 residues. The CDR3 nucleotides read TGTGCCTGGAGAGAACCCAGGCAGTCTAACTATGGCTACACCTTC. Translated, it gives CAWREPRQSNYGYTF. The full variable domain, in which reference TRBV30 and TRBJ1-2 provide the parts outside the CDR3, is SQTIHQWPATLVQPVGSPLSLECTVEGTSNPNLYWYRQAAGRGLQLLFYSVGIGQISSEVPQNLSASRPQDRQFILSSKKLLLSDSGFYLCAWREPRQSNYGYTFGSGTRLTVV.

The CDR3 nucleotides read TGTGCCAGCAGTTTGATGGAAACTGAAGCTTTCTTT. Encoded protein: CASSLMETEAFF. The chain couples TRBV28 to TRBJ1-1, with D unresolved. Germline CDR1 MDHEN, CDR2 SYDVKM. Trimming cost V 3 bases and J 5 bases, with 7 bases left between them. The CDR3 contains 12 residues.

The chain has TRBV28 and TRBJ2-2, with TRBD1 identical over 9 bases. Germline lookup yields CDR1 MDHEN and CDR2 SYDVKM. The CDR3 loop spans 15 amino acids. J gave up 5 bases and V 5 bases, and 6 bases lay outside the gene matches. The CDR3 reads CASSLRDRVTGELFF. CDR3 sequence (DNA): TGTGCCAGCAGTCTCCGGGACAGGGTAACCGGGGAGCTGTTTTTT.

The V call is TRBV6-2 or TRBV6-3, the J call TRBJ2-5; possibly TRBD2 for D (5 bases). CDR1 MNHEY and CDR2 SVGEGT come from the germline V gene. This CDR3 spans 14 amino acids. Deletions cut 2 bases from V and 4 bases from J, with 11 bases between. CDR3 DNA sequence: TGTGCCAGCAGTTACACCGGACTTCCAGAGACCCAGTACTTC. This translates into CASSYTGLPETQYF.

The V call is TRBV7-9, the J call TRBJ2-5, with D perhaps matching TRBD2 (5 bases). The CDR3 runs 14 residues. The ends were cut back, 5 bases at V and 7 bases at J, with 17 bases in the middle. Germline CDR1 and CDR2: SEHNR and FQNEAQ (reference sequence). Here the CDR3 reads CASSHPTGLGTQYF. The CDR3 coding sequence is TGTGCCAGCAGCCACCCGACGGGGTTGGGGACCCAGTACTTC.

V gene TRBV6-4 combines with J gene TRBJ1-5; 8 nucleotides align to TRBD1. CDR3 size: 15 residues. With 6 bases clipped from V and 1 base from J, the junction kept 5 bases outside the gene matches. Looked up from germline, CDR1 is MRHNA and CDR2 is SNTAGT. The CDR3: CASSAGTGSNQPQHF. Here the CDR3 DNA reads TGTGCCAGCAGCGCCGGGACAGGAAGCAATCAGCCCCAGCATTTT.

This clone was seen once. The CDR3 DNA is TGTGCCAGCTCACCTGACTTCTCCTACGAGCAGTACTTC. It codes for CASSPDFSYEQYF. The chain has TRBV18 and TRBJ2-7; D ambiguous. The CDR3 is 13 residues long. The germline V and J ends were trimmed by 3 bases and 0 bases, with 6 bases remaining between them. CDR1 and CDR2 from the germline V gene are KGHSH and LQKENI.

Comments on this clone: At one of its ends the junction is not consistent with the germline gene, which may arise from a read error. V and J are TRBV28 and TRBJ1-5, with TRBD1 matching 7 bases. Looked up from germline, CDR1 is MDHEN and CDR2 is SYDVKM. The CDR3 totals 12 residues. The CDR3 reads CASSLYAQGESF. CDR3 sequence (DNA): TGTGCCAGCAGTTTATATGCGCAGGGGGAAAGTTTT. Drawing the rest from reference TRBV28 and TRBJ1-5, the complete variable domain is DVKVTQSSRYLVKRTGEKVFLECVQDMDHENMFWYRQDPGLGLRLIYFSYDVKMKEKGDIPEGYSVSREKKERFSLILESASTNQTSMYLCASSLYAQGESFGDGTRLSIL.

The chain carries TRBV3-1 (or the pseudogene TRBV3-2) and TRBJ2-7, with 8 bases aligning to TRBD1. Germline V gives CDR1 LGHDT, CDR2 YNNKEL (reference sequence). The CDR3 loop spans 14 amino acids. V was pared by 8 bases and J by 3 bases, with 9 bases of the junction left unmatched. The CDR3 nucleotides are TGTGCCAGCGCGCCGGGACAGGTGTTCTACGAGCAGTACTTC. Protein product: CASAPGQVFYEQYF.

This chain links TRBV6-5 with TRBJ2-3; TRBD1 agrees at 7 bases. The CDR3 contains 15 residues. Germline V gene data show CDR1 as MNHEY and CDR2 as SVGAGI. Trimming at V came to 4 bases and at J to 4 bases, leaving 8 bases not matched to a gene. The CDR3 region is CASSSRGRWADTQYF. CDR3 nucleotide sequence: TGTGCCAGCAGTTCTAGGGGGCGATGGGCAGATACGCAGTATTTT.

V is TRBV13 and J is TRBJ2-1; 9 bases map to TRBD2. The CDR3 loop spans 16 amino acids. V lost 0 bases, J lost 9 bases, and 9 bases stayed unmatched. Looked up from germline, CDR1 is PRHDT and CDR2 is FYEKMQ (reference sequence). In DNA, the CDR3 is TGTGCCAGCAGCTTAGGCGTTAGCGGGGGCCTTCGTGAGCAGTTCTTC. It is translated as CASSLGVSGGLREQFF.

The chain recombines TRBV6-4 with TRBJ1-1; possibly TRBD1 for D (6 bases). There are 13 residues in the CDR3. Germline V gene lookup returns CDR1 MRHNA and CDR2 SNTAGT. Deletions cut 8 bases from V and 5 bases from J, with 15 bases between. The CDR3 is CASSEEGGTEAFF. CDR3 in DNA: TGTGCCAGCTCCGAGGAGGGGGGGACTGAAGCTTTCTTT.

V is TRBV3-1 (or the pseudogene TRBV3-2) and J is TRBJ1-2; unclear D gene. With 4 bases removed from V and 2 bases from J, the gap between germline ends came to 11 bases. The CDR3 is 14 amino acids. CDR1 is LGHDT, CDR2 YNNKEL, per germline (reference sequence). The CDR3 coding sequence is TGTGCCAGCAGCCCCCAAGGGCAGAACTATGGCTACACCTTC. It translates to CASSPQGQNYGYTF.

V usage is TRBV27 and J usage is TRBJ2-6, with TRBD1 matching over 10 bases. The CDR3 has 18 amino acids. V lost 0 bases to trimming and J lost 3 bases; unmatched junction nucleotides: 5. Per the germline V gene, CDR1 is MNHEY and CDR2 is SMNVEV (reference sequence). The CDR3 loop is CASSLSGQGKDGANVLTF. In DNA form, the CDR3 reads TGTGCCAGCAGTTTATCGGGACAGGGGAAGGATGGGGCCAACGTCCTGACTTTC. Supplemented by reference TRBV27 and TRBJ2-6, the full variable domain reads EAQVTQNPRYLITVTGKKLTVTCSQNMNHEYMSWYRQDPGLGLRQIYYSMNVEVTDKGDVPEGYKVSRKEKRNFPLILESPSPNQTSLYFCASSLSGQGKDGANVLTFGAGSRLTVL.

This chain uses TRBV7-3 with TRBJ1-2; 9 bases agree with TRBD1. The CDR3 is 14 amino acids. Germline lookup yields CDR1 SGHTA and CDR2 FQGTGA. Trimming at V came to 4 bases and at J to 8 bases, leaving 8 bases not matched to a gene. CDR3 DNA: TGTGCCAGCAGCTGGGACAGGGCAGTCGACGGCTACACCTTC. Protein product: CASSWDRAVDGYTF.

CDR3 nucleotides: TGTGCCACCCCCCAGTGGGGGATATTGTCCGAAGCTTTCTTT. Translated: CATPQWGILSEAFF. The chain links TRBV6-9 to TRBJ1-1; D is perhaps TRBD1 (5 bases). Per the germline V gene, CDR1 is MNHGY and CDR2 is SVAAGI. Trimming took 10 bases from V and 8 from J, leaving 23 bases between them. This CDR3 is built from 14 residues.

The rearrangement joins TRBV4-2 to TRBJ1-6, with 7 nucleotides matching TRBD1. V shed 2 bases, J shed 9 bases, and the junction held 7 bases outside the gene matches. CDR3 length: 15 amino acids. Germline lookup yields CDR1 LGHNA and CDR2 YNFKEQ. The chain's CDR3 is CASSQREAGGSPLHF. Here the CDR3 DNA reads TGTGCCAGCAGCCAACGGGAGGCAGGGGGTTCACCCCTCCACTTT.

Here the CDR3 reads CSASSGGSSPLHF. The CDR3 DNA follows: TGCAGTGCTAGTTCCGGGGGAAGTTCACCCCTCCACTTT. The chain combines TRBV20-1 with TRBJ1-6; D may be TRBD1 (5 bases). The CDR3 is 13 amino acids. Germline V gene sequence: CDR1 DFQATT, CDR2 SNEGSKA (reference sequence). V lost 3 bases, J lost 9 bases, and 12 bases lay in between.

The chain couples TRBV10-1 to TRBJ2-1, with TRBD2 matching 10 bases. CDR1 and CDR2 from the germline V gene are WNHNN and SYGVQD (reference sequence). The CDR3 is made up of 16 amino acids. V lost 6 bases and J lost 6; bases outside the gene matches: 11. Here the CDR3 reads CASRESLAGGSNEQFF. The CDR3 DNA follows: TGCGCCAGCAGAGAGAGCTTAGCGGGAGGTTCCAATGAGCAGTTCTTC.